This record covers a single TCR beta chain. The data are from a study of T cells in Graves' hyperthyroidism and ophthalmopathy. Those with hyperthyroidism were 18 to 65 years old, newly diagnosed, and ill for under 2 months. Amplification of TCR beta CDR3 regions used RNA as the template. The TCR CDR3 was amplified in a first-round RT-PCR using the HTBI primer set. TCRdb itself ran the multiplex PCR reads through MiXCR, one entry per CDR3 protein. This table holds over 700,000 distinct CDR3 sequences, under 45% found once. The CDR3 length is 18 residues. With 1 base removed from V and 0 bases from J, the gap between germline ends came to 13 bases. Germline lookup yields CDR1 SEHNR and CDR2 FQNEAQ (reference sequence).

The specimen sequenced was blood. The TCR sequence derives from a woman aged 40 to 50 with Graves' hyperthyroidism. This chain uses TRBV7-9 with TRBJ2-6, with D possibly being TRBD2 (7 bases). In DNA, the CDR3 is TGTGCCAGCAGCTTAGAGGGGGGGGAGGACTCTGGGGCCAACGTCCTGACTTTC. Translated, it gives CASSLEGGEDSGANVLTF.